This T cell receptor beta chain was sequenced for a study of cytomegalovirus exposure and HLA in healthy donors. Findings and caveats of the study: Reported performance of the classifier showed diagnosis of cytomegalovirus status with high specificity and sensitivity.

About this clone itself: Its target is unknown.

All the people who gave samples were healthy bone marrow donors. These donors counted as nominally healthy when sampled, but unrecorded immune exposures were likely. The PCR ran on 60 Vbeta and 13 Jbeta primers. The repertoire was sequenced with immunoSEQ multiplex PCR; TCRdb's copy has only in-frame clones and lacks some. The sample comprises some 100,000 clones, 65% to 80% of which are singletons, and about 1.9% rests with the top ten. The sample comprised PBMCs. The TCR originated in a woman aged 35 to 49 in good health and CMV-seronegative.

CDR3 DNA: TGTGCCAGCAGTCCCCGGGGGGGGCAGAAGCAGTACTTC. Translating gives CASSPRGGQKQYF. The chain joins TRBV7-3 to TRBJ2-7; 8 nucleotides agree with TRBD2. Looked up from germline, CDR1 is SGHTA and CDR2 is FQGTGA. The CDR3 runs 13 residues. V was clipped by 6 bases and J by 8 bases; unmatched bases: 9.